This T cell receptor (beta chain) originates from a study of cytomegalovirus exposure and HLA in healthy donors. PCR used 60 Vbeta primers and 13 Jbeta primers. Libraries were prepared by immunoSEQ multiplex PCR; TCRdb keeps only in-frame clonotypes and omits some of them. The sample records some 170,000 clones, over 70% being singletons. The ends lost 5 bases at V and 8 bases at J; junction bases unmatched: 8. Per the germline V gene, CDR1 is MDHEN and CDR2 is SYDVKM. The length of the CDR3 is 13 residues. This clone was seen a handful of times. Sequencing input: PBMCs. The rearrangement uses TRBV28 and TRBJ1-2; TRBD1 aligns across 7 bases. This TCR was sampled from a man aged 25-40 years in good health and CMV-seronegative. CDR3 protein: CASSPRTGPGYTF. CDR3 in DNA: TGTGCCAGCAGTCCCCGGACAGGCCCGGGCTACACCTTC.